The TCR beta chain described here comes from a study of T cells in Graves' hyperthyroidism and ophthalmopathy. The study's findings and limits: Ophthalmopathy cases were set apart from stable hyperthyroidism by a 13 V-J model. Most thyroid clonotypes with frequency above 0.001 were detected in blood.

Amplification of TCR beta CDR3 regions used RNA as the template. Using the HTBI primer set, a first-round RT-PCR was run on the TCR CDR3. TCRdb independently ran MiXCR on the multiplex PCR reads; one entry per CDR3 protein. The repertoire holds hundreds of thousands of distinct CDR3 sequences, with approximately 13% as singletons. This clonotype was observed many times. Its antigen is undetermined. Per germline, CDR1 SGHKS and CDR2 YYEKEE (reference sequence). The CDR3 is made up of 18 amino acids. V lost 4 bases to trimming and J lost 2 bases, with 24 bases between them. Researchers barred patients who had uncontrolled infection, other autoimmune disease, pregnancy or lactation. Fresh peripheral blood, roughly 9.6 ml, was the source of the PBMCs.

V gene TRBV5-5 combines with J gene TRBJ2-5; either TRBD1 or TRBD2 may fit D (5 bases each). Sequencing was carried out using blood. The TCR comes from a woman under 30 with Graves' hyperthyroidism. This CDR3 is CASSPPTGLASMQETQYF. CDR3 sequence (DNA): TGTGCCAGCAGCCCACCGACGGGGCTAGCCTCAATGCAAGAGACCCAGTACTTC.